Listed here are 17 T cell receptor beta chains from one sample, sequenced in a study of blood T cell repertoires in COVID-19 (TCRdb year 2020). Receptors were amplified or captured by the immunoSEQ multiplex PCR assay. TCRdb re-hosts the immuneACCESS table, in-frame sequences only. Its copies lack some clones; in the studies checked, an unresolved V gene accounts for under half of them, and the cause for the rest is not known. This sample has 110,000 to 150,000 clones in its table, and roughly 87% of those were observed once. The top ten clonotypes cover around 1.9% of the sample. The sequencing sample was made of peripheral blood. These receptors were taken from a man between 65 and 85 years old with acute or convalescent COVID-19.

The rearrangement links TRBV6-5 to TRBJ1-1; weak D call: TRBD1 (6 bases). There are 14 residues in the CDR3. Germline values: CDR1 MNHEY, CDR2 SVGAGI. The V and J ends lost 10 bases and 0 bases respectively, with 15 bases between them. The CDR3 region is CATRRGGVNTEAFF. The CDR3 DNA sequence: TGTGCCACTCGGAGGGGGGGAGTGAACACTGAAGCTTTCTTT.

This chain uses TRBV29-1 with TRBJ2-7, with a tentative D call TRBD2 (5 bases). From germline, CDR1 is SQVTM and CDR2 ANQGSEA. Trimming left V 3 bases short and J 0 bases short, with 15 bases between. This CDR3 comprises 15 residues. The CDR3 DNA reads TGCAGCGTTGAGGAGGCGACACACTACTCCTACGAGCAGTACTTC. Amino acids: CSVEEATHYSYEQYF.

This sequence joins TRBV10-2 and TRBJ1-3; 9 nucleotides agree with TRBD1. This CDR3 contains 16 residues. The germline V gene encodes CDR1 WSHSY and CDR2 SAAADI. The V segment lost 2 bases and the J segment 0 bases; nucleotides outside the gene matches: 2. In DNA, the CDR3 is TGCGCCAGCAGTGAGGACAGGGGGAACTCTGGAAACACCATATATTTT. Encoded protein: CASSEDRGNSGNTIYF.

The chain uses TRBV10-2 and TRBJ1-1, with TRBD1 matching over 7 bases. V lost 6 bases, J lost 6 bases, and 7 bases stayed unmatched. CDR1 and CDR2 (germline): WSHSY, SAAADI. The CDR3 extends over 13 amino acids. The CDR3 DNA follows: TGCGCCAGCAGGCCGCACAGGGGCGCTGAAGCTTTCTTT. Protein product: CASRPHRGAEAFF.

V usage is TRBV2 and J usage is TRBJ2-1, with 16 bases identical to TRBD2. The length of the CDR3 is 16 residues. J lost 9 bases, V lost 6 bases, and 8 bases had no gene match. Germline V CDR1 and CDR2: SNHLY, FYNNEI. Here the CDR3 reads CASRPGLAGGRSEQFF. CDR3 in DNA: TGTGCCAGCAGGCCGGGACTAGCGGGGGGGCGAAGTGAGCAGTTCTTC.

The rearrangement links TRBV10-1 to TRBJ2-1; tentative D call: TRBD2 (7 bases). From germline, CDR1 is WNHNN and CDR2 SYGVQD (reference sequence). The length of the CDR3 is 16 residues. With 1 base removed from V and 3 bases from J, the gap between germline ends came to 13 bases. The DNA of the CDR3 is TGCGCCAGCAGTGAGTTTCCGGGGGGCCTCTACAATGAGCAGTTCTTC. Amino acids: CASSEFPGGLYNEQFF.

This chain connects TRBV4-2 to TRBJ2-3, with D hard to call. CDR1 is LGHNA and CDR2 is YNFKEQ in the germline V gene. The CDR3 extends over 16 amino acids. Trimming removed 3 bases from V and 5 bases from J, with 18 bases in between. The CDR3, as DNA: TGTGCCAGCAGCCAGTCTCAGTTCCAAGTCCTAGATACGCAGTATTTT. This translates into CASSQSQFQVLDTQYF.

This chain links TRBV19 with TRBJ2-3; 13 nucleotides align to TRBD2. Germline V gene data show CDR1 as LNHDA and CDR2 as SQIVND (reference sequence). CDR3 length: 16 residues. J gave up 3 bases and V 5 bases, and 5 bases lay outside the gene matches. The CDR3 region is CASSRTSGGRTDTQYF. The DNA for the CDR3 is TGTGCCAGTAGTCGGACTAGCGGGGGTAGAACAGATACGCAGTATTTT.

The V and J genes are TRBV29-1 and TRBJ2-5, with 9 bases fitting TRBD1. The CDR3 covers 12 residues. With 7 bases clipped from V and 5 bases from J, the junction kept 5 bases outside the gene matches. Germline V gives CDR1 SQVTM, CDR2 ANQGSEA. Here the CDR3 DNA reads TGCAGCGGCCGGACAGGGGTGGAGACCCAGTACTTC. Protein sequence: CSGRTGVETQYF.

The V and J genes are TRBV27 and TRBJ1-5; D is perhaps TRBD1 (6 bases). CDR3 length equals 15 residues. Germline V CDR1 and CDR2: MNHEY, SMNVEV (reference sequence). V was trimmed by 8 bases and J by 2 bases, leaving 16 bases between them. The CDR3 DNA follows: TGTGCCAGCCGCCCCCTAAACAGGGGCAATCAGCCCCAGCATTTT. This sequence encodes CASRPLNRGNQPQHF.

The chain uses TRBV30 and TRBJ2-5; weak D call: TRBD1 (5 bases). CDR1 is GTSNPN and CDR2 is SVGIG in the germline V gene (reference sequence). The CDR3 covers 13 residues. V dropped 3 bases and J dropped 2 bases, with 10 bases sitting between them. CDR3 bases: TGTGCCTGGAGCACAGGCCAACAAGAGACCCAGTACTTC. Amino acid sequence: CAWSTGQQETQYF.

V usage is TRBV28 and J usage is TRBJ1-6, with D unresolved. The germline gives CDR1 MDHEN, CDR2 SYDVKM. V lost 3 bases and J 8 bases, leaving 8 bases between the germline ends. This CDR3 contains 13 residues. The CDR3 nucleotides read TGTGCCAGCAGTTTTAGAGGAGATTCACCCCTCCACTTT. Its translation: CASSFRGDSPLHF.

The rearrangement joins TRBV7-9 to TRBJ1-2, with TRBD1 matching 10 bases. The CDR3 length is 14 residues. V lost 5 bases and J lost 8; bases outside the gene matches: 8. Germline V gives CDR1 SEHNR, CDR2 FQNEAQ (reference sequence). The CDR3 nucleotides read TGTGCCAGCAGCCTGGGGACAGGGGAAGGGGGCTACACCTTC. It specifies CASSLGTGEGGYTF.

This sequence joins TRBV3-1 (or the pseudogene TRBV3-2) and TRBJ2-1, with D possibly matching TRBD1 (6 bases). The CDR3 covers 18 residues. The germline V gene has CDR1 LGHDT and CDR2 YNNKEL (reference sequence). The V end lost 2 bases, the J end lost 2 bases, and 19 bases lay between the germline ends. This CDR3 reads CASSQNLPATGTYNEQFF. In DNA, the CDR3 is TGTGCCAGCAGCCAAAACTTACCGGCCACAGGGACCTACAATGAGCAGTTCTTC.

CDR3 sequence (DNA): TGCGCCAGCAGCGCCGCAGGGGGAAATCAGCCCCAGCATTTT. It is translated as CASSAAGGNQPQHF. The chain couples TRBV5-1 to TRBJ1-5, with 7 nucleotides matching TRBD1. The length of the CDR3 is 14 residues. CDR1 SGHRS and CDR2 YFSETQ come from the germline V gene. The V and J ends lost 4 bases and 4 bases, in that order; junction bases with no gene match: 5. Drawing the rest from reference TRBV5-1 and TRBJ1-5, the complete variable domain is KAGVTQTPRYLIKTRGQQVTLSCSPISGHRSVSWYQQTPGQGLQFLFEYFSETQRNKGNFPGRFSGRQFSNSRSEMNVSTLELGDSALYLCASSAAGGNQPQHFGDGTRLSIL.

The chain recombines TRBV21-1 with TRBJ2-3; the table calls TRBD1, which could not be checked here. TRBV21-1 is given as a pseudogene. The CDR3 runs to 18 residues. In nucleotides, the CDR3 is TGTGCCAGCAGCAAAGGCTTAGGGACAGGGGCGTGGGCAGATACGCAGTATTTT. Encoded protein: CASSKGLGTGAWADTQYF.

The CDR3 nucleotides are TGTGCCAGCAGTTACAGGGGAGGAGATACGCAGTATTTT. Its protein is CASSYRGGDTQYF. This chain connects TRBV6-5 to TRBJ2-3, with D possibly TRBD2 on 6 matching bases. The CDR3 runs to 13 residues. Trimming left V 2 bases short and J 5 bases short, with 8 bases between. Per germline, CDR1 MNHEY and CDR2 SVGAGI.